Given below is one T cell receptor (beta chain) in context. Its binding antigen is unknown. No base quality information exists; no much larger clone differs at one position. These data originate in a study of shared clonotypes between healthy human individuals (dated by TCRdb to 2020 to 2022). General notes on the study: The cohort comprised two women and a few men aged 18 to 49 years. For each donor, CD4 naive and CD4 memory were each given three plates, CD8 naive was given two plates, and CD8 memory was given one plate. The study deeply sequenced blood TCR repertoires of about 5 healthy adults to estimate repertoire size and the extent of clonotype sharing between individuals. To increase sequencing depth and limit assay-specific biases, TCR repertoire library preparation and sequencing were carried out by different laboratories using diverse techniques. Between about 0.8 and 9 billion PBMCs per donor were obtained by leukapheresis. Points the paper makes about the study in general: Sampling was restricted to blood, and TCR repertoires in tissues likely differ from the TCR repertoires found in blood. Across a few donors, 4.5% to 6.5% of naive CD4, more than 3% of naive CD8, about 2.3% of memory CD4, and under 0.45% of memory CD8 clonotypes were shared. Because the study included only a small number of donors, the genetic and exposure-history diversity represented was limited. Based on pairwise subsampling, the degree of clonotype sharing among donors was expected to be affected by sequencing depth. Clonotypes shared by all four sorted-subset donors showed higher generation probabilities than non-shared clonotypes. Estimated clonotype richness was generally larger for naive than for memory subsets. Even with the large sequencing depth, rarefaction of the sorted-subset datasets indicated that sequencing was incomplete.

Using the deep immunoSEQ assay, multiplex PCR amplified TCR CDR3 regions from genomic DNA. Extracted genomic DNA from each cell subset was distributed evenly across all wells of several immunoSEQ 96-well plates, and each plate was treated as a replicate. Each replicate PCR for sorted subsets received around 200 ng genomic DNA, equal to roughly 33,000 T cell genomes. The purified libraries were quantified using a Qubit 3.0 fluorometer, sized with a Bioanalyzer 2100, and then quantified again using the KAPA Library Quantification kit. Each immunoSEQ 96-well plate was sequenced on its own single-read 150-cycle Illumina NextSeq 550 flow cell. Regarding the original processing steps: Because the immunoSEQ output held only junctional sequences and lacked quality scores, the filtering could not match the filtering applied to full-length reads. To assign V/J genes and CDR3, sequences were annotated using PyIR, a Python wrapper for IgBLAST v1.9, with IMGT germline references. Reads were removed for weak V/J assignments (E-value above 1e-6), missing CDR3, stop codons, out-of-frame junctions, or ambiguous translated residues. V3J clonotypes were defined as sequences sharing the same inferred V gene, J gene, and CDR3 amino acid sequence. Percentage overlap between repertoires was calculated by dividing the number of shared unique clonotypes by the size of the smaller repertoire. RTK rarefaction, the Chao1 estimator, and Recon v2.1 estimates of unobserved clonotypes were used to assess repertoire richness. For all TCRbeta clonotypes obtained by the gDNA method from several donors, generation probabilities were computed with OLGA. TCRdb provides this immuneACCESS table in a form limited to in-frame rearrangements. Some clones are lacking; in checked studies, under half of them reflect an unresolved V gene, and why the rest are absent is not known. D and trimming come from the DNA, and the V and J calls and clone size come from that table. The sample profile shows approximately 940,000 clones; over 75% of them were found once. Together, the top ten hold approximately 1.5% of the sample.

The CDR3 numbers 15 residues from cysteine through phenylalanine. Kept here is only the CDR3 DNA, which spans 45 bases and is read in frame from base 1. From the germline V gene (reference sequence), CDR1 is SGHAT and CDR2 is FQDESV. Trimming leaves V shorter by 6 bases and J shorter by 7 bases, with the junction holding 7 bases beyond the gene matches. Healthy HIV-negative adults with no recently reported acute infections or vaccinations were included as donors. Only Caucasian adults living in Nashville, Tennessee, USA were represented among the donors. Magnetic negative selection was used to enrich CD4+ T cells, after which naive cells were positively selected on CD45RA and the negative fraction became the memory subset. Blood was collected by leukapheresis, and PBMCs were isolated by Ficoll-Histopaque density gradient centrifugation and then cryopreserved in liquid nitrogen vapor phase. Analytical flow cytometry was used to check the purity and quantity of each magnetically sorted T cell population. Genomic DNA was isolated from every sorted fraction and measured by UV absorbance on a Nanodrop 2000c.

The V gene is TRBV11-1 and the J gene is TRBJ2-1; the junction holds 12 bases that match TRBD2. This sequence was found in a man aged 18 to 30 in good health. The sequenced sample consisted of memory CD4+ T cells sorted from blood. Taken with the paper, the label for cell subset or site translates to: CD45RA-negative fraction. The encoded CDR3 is CASSRLAGGKNEQFF. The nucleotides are TGTGCCAGCAGTCGCCTAGCGGGGGGGAAGAATGAGCAGTTCTTC.